This TCR beta chain was sequenced for a study of monozygotic twins with cystic fibrosis. Regarding the study as a whole: Low clonality (median about 0.0095) suggested a mostly naive repertoire. J usage was most co-twin-similar in 8 of 16 pairs, V in 13. Nucleotide-identical clonotype sharing was significantly higher within monozygotic CF twin pairs than between unrelated CF individuals. No link emerged between shared CDR3 counts and age, concordance or severity.

This clone was detected once. The antigen is unknown. Germline V gene data show CDR1 as MGHRA and CDR2 as YSYEKL. V gave up 0 bases and J gave up 0 bases, with 14 bases separating them. The CDR3 extends over 18 amino acids. Only in-frame clones appear in the TCRdb table, and some are missing; sequencing was by immunoSEQ multiplex PCR. The data hold 25,000 to 30,000 clones, with over 75% observed a single time. The receptor comes from a girl aged 2 to 9 with cystic fibrosis. Sequencing used blood. This sequence joins TRBV4-1 and TRBJ2-2; D perhaps matches TRBD1 (5 bases). This CDR3 reads CASSQDRASMANTGELFF. CDR3 bases: TGCGCCAGCAGCCAAGACAGGGCCAGTATGGCGAACACCGGGGAGCTGTTTTTT.